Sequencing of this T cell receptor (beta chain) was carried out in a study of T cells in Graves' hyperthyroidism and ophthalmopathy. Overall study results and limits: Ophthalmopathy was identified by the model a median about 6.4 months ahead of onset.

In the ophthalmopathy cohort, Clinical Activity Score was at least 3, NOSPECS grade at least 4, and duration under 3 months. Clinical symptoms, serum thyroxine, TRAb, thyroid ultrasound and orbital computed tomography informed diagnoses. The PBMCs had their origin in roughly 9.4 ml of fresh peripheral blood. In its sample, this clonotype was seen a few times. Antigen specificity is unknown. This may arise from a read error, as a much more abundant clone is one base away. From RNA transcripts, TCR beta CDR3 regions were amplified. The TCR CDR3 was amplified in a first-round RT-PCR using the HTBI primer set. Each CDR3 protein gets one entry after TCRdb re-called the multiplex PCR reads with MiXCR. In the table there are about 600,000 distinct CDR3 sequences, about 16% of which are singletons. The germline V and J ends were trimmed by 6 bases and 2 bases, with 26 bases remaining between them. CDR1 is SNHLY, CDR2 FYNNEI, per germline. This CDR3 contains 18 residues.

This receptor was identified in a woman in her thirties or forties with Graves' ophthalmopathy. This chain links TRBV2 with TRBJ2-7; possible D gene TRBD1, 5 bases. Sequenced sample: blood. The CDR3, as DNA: TGTGCCAGCAGGGAAAGGGGCTTTAGCTCTCAAAGGCCCTACGAGCAGTACTTC. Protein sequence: CASRERGFSSQRPYEQYF.